Given below is one TCR beta chain in context. Clones were sequenced by immunoSEQ multiplex PCR, and TCRdb holds only the in-frame ones, with some missing. The table lists about 80,000 clones, about 90% of them singletons. The sample belongs to a study of T cell changes during pregnancy in multiple sclerosis. V lost 6 bases and J lost 3; bases outside the gene matches: 6. The CDR3 has 14 amino acids. Germline V CDR1 and CDR2: MNHNY, SVGAGI (reference sequence). The material sequenced was peripheral blood, taken before pregnancy. The genes are TRBV6-6 and TRBJ2-3; the match to TRBD2 covers 7 bases. The TCR comes from a female donor with multiple sclerosis, enrolled in a pregnancy study. The CDR3 bases are TGTGCCAGCAGCCAAGGGCGGGAGACAGATACGCAGTATTTT. Protein product: CASSQGRETDTQYF.